The rows below give T cell receptor beta chains drawn from one sample of a study of technical replicates of blood from a few donors. TCRdb keeps only in-frame clones here, not all; method: immunoSEQ multiplex PCR. Among 65,000 to 90,000 clones, roughly 93% were seen once, and the ten largest hold approximately 0.24%. Specimen: T cells isolated from PBMCs. These TCRs come from a human donor in good health. CDR3s include the opening cysteine and the closing phenylalanine or tryptophan. The order of the fields is V gene, CDR3 length, D gene, J gene, clone size, CDR3 protein, CDR3 DNA. The D gene is left open where the match is weak. Clone size, where shown, is once, few, many, or a class for clones that have expanded.

v_gene: TRBV5-1
len: 19
d_gene: -
j_gene: TRBJ2-3
abundance: once
CDR3aa: CASSLASYTGTISTDTQYF
CDR3nt: TGCGCCAGCAGCTTGGCCTCGTATACCGGGACAATAAGCACAGATACGCAGTATTTT

v_gene: TRBV20-1
len: 11
d_gene: -
j_gene: TRBJ2-3
abundance: once
CDR3aa: CSGGGTDTQYF
CDR3nt: TGCAGTGGGGGAGGCACAGATACGCAGTATTTT

v_gene: TRBV4-1
len: 12
d_gene: TRBD1
j_gene: TRBJ1-1
abundance: -
CDR3aa: CASSPLTGRAFF
CDR3nt: TGCGCCAGCAGCCCCCTGACAGGGCGAGCTTTCTTT

v_gene: TRBV27
len: 14
d_gene: -
j_gene: TRBJ1-1
abundance: -
CDR3aa: CASSLYVRDTEAFF
CDR3nt: TGTGCCAGCAGTTTATATGTGAGGGACACTGAAGCTTTCTTT

v_gene: TRBV19
len: 15
d_gene: TRBD2
j_gene: TRBJ2-3
abundance: -
CDR3aa: CALGPGGAVPDTQYF
CDR3nt: TGTGCCCTAGGACCCGGGGGGGCAGTCCCAGATACGCAGTATTTT

v_gene: TRBV6-1
len: 15
d_gene: -
j_gene: TRBJ2-3
abundance: -
CDR3aa: CASSSGGHLLDTQYF
CDR3nt: TGTGCCAGCAGTTCGGGGGGCCACCTGCTAGATACGCAGTATTTT

v_gene: TRBV27
len: 15
d_gene: TRBD1
j_gene: TRBJ1-2
abundance: -
CDR3aa: CASSFTRQGTYGYTF
CDR3nt: TGTGCCAGCAGTTTTACAAGACAGGGCACCTATGGCTACACCTTC

v_gene: TRBV5-1
len: 13
d_gene: -
j_gene: TRBJ1-1
abundance: -
CDR3aa: CASSLQGNTEAFF
CDR3nt: TGCGCCAGCAGCTTGCAGGGGAACACTGAAGCTTTCTTT

v_gene: TRBV6-5
len: 16
d_gene: -
j_gene: TRBJ2-3
abundance: -
CDR3aa: CASSYSTLGETDTQYF
CDR3nt: TGTGCCAGCAGTTACTCGACGCTTGGGGAGACAGATACGCAGTATTTT

v_gene: TRBV29-1
len: 15
d_gene: TRBD1
j_gene: TRBJ1-5
abundance: few
CDR3aa: CSGRQGTFTGQPQHF
CDR3nt: TGCAGCGGGAGACAGGGGACCTTTACCGGGCAGCCCCAGCATTTT

v_gene: TRBV5-4
len: 14
d_gene: -
j_gene: TRBJ1-2
abundance: -
CDR3aa: CASSLVQGNYGYTF
CDR3nt: TGTGCCAGCAGCTTGGTCCAGGGTAACTATGGCTACACCTTC

v_gene: TRBV5-5
len: 16
d_gene: TRBD2
j_gene: TRBJ2-1
abundance: -
CDR3aa: CASSLRLATSGEGKFF
CDR3nt: TGTGCCAGCAGCTTGAGATTGGCTACTAGCGGGGAAGGAAAGTTCTTC